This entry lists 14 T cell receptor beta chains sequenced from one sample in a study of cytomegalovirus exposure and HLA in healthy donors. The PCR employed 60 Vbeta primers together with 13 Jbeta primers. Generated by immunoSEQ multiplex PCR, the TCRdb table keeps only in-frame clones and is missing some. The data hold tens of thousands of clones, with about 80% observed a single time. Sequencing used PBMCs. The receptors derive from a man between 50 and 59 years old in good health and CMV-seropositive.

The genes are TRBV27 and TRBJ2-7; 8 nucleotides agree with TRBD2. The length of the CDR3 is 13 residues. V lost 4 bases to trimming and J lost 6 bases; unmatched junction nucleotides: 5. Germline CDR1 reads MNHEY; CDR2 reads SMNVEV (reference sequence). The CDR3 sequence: CASSWSGRGEQYF. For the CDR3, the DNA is TGTGCCAGCAGTTGGAGCGGGAGAGGCGAGCAGTACTTC.

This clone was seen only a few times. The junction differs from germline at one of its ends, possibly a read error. The CDR3 DNA sequence: TGTTCCAGCAGCCCAGACTCTCCGGGACAGGGTGGTCAGCCCCAGCATTTT. It codes for CSSSPDSPGQGGQPQHF. V and J are TRBV7-9 and TRBJ1-5; 9 bases fit TRBD1. Germline V gene sequence: CDR1 SEHNR, CDR2 FQNEAQ (reference sequence). This CDR3 is 17 amino acids long.

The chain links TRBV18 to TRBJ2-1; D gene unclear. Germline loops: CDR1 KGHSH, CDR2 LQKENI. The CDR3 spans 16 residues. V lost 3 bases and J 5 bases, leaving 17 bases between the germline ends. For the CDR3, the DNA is TGTGCCAGCTCACCCCCGAATGTGGGCACCAACAATGAGCAGTTCTTC. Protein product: CASSPPNVGTNNEQFF.

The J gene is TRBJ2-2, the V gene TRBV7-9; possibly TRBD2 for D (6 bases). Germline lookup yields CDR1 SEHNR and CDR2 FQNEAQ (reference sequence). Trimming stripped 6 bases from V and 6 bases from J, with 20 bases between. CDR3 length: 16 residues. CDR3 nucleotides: TGTGCCAGCAGGGCCCACGGGTCCGGGGAGGCCGGGGAGCTGTTTTTT. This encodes CASRAHGSGEAGELFF. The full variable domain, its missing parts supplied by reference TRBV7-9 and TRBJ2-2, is DTGVSQNPRHKITKRGQNVTFRCDPISEHNRLYWYRQTLGQGPEFLTYFQNEAQLEKSRLLSDRFSAERPKGSFSTLEIQRTEQGDSAMYLCASRAHGSGEAGELFFGEGSRLTVL.

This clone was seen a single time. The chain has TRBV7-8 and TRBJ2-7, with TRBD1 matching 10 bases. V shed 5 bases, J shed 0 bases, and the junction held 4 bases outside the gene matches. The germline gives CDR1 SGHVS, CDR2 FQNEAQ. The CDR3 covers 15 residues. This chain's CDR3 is CASSNRQGASYEQYF. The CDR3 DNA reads TGTGCCAGCAGCAACAGACAGGGGGCCTCCTACGAGCAGTACTTC.

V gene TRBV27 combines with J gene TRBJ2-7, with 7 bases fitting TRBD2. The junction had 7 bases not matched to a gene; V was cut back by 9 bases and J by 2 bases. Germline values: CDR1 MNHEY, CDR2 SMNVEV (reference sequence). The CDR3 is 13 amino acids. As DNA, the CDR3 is TGTGCCAGTTCCGGCGCGGGGGCCTACGAGCAGTACTTC. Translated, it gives CASSGAGAYEQYF.

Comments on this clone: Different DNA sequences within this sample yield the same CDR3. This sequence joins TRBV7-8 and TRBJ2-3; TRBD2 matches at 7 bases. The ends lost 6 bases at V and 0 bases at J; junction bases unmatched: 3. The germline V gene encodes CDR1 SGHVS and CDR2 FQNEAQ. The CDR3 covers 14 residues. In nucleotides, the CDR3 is TGTGCCAGCAGTCCCGGGGGGAGCACAGATACGCAGTATTTT. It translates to CASSPGGSTDTQYF.

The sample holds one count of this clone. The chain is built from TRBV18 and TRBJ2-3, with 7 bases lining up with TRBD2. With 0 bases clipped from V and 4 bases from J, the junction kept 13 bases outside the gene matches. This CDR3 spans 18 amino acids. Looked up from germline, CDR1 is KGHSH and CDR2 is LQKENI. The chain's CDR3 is CASSPPGQAGRTADTQYF. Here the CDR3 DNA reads TGTGCCAGCTCACCACCTGGACAAGCGGGACGTACCGCAGATACGCAGTATTTT.

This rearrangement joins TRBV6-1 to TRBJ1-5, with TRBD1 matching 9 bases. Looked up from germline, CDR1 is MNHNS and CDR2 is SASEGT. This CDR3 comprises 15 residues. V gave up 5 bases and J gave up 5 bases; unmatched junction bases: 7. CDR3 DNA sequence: TGTGCCAGCAGTTCCGGACAGGGGCCAGATCAGCCCCAGCATTTT. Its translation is CASSSGQGPDQPQHF.

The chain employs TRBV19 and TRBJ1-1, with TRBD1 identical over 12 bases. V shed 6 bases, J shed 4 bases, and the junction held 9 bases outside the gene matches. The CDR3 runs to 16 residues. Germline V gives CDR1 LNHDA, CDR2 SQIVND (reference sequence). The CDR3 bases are TGTGCCAGTAGCTCGGGACAGGGGGCCCCCGGCACTGAAGCTTTCTTT. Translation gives CASSSGQGAPGTEAFF.

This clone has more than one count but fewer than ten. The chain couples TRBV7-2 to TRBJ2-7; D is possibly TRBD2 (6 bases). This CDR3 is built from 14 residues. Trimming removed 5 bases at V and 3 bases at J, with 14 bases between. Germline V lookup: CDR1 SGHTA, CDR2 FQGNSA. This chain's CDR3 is CASSPLAGYYEQYF. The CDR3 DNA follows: TGTGCCAGCAGCCCACTGGCGGGATACTACGAGCAGTACTTC.

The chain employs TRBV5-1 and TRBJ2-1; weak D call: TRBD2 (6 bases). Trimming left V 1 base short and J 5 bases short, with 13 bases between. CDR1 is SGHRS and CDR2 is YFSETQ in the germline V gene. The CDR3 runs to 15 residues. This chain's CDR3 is CASSLKSGLNNEQFF. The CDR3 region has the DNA TGCGCCAGCAGCTTGAAAAGCGGACTAAACAATGAGCAGTTCTTC.

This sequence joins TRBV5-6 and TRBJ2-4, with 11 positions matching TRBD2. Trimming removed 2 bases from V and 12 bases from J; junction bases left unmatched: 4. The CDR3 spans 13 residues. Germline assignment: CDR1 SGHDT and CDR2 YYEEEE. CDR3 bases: TGTGCCAGCAGCTTCGGCCTAGCGGGAGGTCAGTACTTC. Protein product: CASSFGLAGGQYF.

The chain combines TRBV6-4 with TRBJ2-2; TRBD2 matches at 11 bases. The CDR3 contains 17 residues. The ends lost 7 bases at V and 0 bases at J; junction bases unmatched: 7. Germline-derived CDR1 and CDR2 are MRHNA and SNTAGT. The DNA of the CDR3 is TGTGCCAGCAACGCCGGGACTAGCGGCCCGAACACCGGGGAGCTGTTTTTT. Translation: CASNAGTSGPNTGELFF.